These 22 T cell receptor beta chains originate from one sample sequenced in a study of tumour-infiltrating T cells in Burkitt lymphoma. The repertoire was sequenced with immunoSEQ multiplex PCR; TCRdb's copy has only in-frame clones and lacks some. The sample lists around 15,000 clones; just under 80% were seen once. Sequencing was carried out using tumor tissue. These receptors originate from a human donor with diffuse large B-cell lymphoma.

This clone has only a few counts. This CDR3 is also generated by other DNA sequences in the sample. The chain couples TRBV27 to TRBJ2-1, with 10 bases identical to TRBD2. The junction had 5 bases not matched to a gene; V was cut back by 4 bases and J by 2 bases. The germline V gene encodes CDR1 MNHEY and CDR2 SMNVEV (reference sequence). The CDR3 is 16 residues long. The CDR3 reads CASSSRTSGTYNEQFF. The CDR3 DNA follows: TGTGCCAGCAGTTCCCGGACTAGCGGAACCTACAATGAGCAGTTCTTC.

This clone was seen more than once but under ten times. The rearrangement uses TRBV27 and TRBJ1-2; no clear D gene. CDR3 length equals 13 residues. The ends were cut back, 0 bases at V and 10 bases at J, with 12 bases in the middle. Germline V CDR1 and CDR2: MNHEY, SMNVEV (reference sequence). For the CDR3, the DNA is TGTGCCAGCAGTTTATCGAGAGTAGGGTTCTACACCTTC. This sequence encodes CASSLSRVGFYTF.

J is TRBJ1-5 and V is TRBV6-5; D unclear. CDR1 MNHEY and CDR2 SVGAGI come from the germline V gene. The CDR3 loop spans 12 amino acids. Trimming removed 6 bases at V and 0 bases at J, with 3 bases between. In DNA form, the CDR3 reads TGTGCCAGCAGAAGTAGCAATCAGCCCCAGCATTTT. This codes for CASRSSNQPQHF.

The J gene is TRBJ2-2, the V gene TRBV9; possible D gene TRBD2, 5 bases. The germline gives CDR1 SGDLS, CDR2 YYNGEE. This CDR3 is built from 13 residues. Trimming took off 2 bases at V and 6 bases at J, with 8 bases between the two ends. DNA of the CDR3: TGTGCCAGCAGCGTCGGAGGTTCCGGGGAGCTGTTTTTT. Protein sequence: CASSVGGSGELFF. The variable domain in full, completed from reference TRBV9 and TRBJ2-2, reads DSGVTQTPKHLITATGQRVTLRCSPRSGDLSVYWYQQSLDQGLQFLIQYYNGEERAKGNILERFSAQQFPDLHSELNLSSLELGDSALYFCASSVGGSGELFFGEGSRLTVL.

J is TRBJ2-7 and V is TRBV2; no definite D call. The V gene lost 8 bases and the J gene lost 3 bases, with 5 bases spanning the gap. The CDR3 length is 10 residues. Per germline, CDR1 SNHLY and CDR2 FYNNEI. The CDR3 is CASADYEQYF. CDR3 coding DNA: TGTGCCAGCGCCGACTACGAGCAGTACTTC.

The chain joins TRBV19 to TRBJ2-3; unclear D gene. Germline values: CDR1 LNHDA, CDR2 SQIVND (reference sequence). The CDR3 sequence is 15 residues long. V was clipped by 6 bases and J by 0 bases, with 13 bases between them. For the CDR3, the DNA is TGTGCCAGTAGATTGGCACAGCCAAGCACAGATACGCAGTATTTT. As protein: CASRLAQPSTDTQYF.

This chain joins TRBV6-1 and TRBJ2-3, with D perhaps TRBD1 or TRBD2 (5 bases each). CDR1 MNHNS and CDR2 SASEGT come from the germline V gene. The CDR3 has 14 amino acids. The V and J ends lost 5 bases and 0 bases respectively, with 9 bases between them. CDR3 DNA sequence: TGTGCCAGCAGTCGGGGCTGGAGCACAGATACGCAGTATTTT. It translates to CASSRGWSTDTQYF.

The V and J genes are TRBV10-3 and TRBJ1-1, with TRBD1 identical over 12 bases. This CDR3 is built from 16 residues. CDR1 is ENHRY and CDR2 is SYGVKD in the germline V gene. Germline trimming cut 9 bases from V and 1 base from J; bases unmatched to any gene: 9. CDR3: CAILRDRGQGNTEAFF. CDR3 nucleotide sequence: TGTGCCATTTTGAGGGACAGGGGGCAAGGGAACACTGAAGCTTTCTTT.

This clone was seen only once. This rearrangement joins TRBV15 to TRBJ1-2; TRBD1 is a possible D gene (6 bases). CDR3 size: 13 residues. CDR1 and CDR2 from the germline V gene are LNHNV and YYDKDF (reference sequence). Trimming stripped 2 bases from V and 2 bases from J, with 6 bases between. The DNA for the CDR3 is TGTGCCACCAGCAGAACAGGGAACTATGGCTACACCTTC. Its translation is CATSRTGNYGYTF.

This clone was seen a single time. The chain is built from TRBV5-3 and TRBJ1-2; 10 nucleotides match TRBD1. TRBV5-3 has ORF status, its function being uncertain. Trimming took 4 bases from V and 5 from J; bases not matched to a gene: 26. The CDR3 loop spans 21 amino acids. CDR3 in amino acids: CARSPGTGVELPPPLRYGYTF. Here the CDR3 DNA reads TGTGCCAGAAGCCCTGGGACAGGGGTTGAACTGCCCCCACCGCTGAGATATGGCTACACCTTC.

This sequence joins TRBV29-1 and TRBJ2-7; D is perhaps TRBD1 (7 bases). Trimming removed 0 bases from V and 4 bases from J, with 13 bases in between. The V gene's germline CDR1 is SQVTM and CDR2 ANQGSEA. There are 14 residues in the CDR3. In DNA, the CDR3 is TGCAGCGTTGAAGAAGTCCAGGGGGGTTACGAGCAGTACTTC. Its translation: CSVEEVQGGYEQYF.

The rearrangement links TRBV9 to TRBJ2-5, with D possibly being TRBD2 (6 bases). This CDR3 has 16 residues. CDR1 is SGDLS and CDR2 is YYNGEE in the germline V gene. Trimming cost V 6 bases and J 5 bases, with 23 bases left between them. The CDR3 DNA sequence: TGTGCCAGCACCCGAGTCGACGGTGGACGGGGGGAGACCCAGTACTTC. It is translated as CASTRVDGGRGETQYF.

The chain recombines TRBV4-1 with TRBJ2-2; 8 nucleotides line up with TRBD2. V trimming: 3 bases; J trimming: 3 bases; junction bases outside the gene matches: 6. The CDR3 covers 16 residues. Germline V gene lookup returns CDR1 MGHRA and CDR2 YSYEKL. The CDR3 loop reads CASSHGTSGYTGELFF. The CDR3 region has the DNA TGCGCCAGCAGCCACGGTACTAGCGGATACACCGGGGAGCTGTTTTTT.

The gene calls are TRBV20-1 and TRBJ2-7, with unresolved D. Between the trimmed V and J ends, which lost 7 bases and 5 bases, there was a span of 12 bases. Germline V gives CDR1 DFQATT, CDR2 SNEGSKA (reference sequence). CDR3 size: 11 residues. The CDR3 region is CSVSKENEQYF. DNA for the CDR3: TGCAGTGTTAGCAAAGAGAACGAGCAGTACTTC.

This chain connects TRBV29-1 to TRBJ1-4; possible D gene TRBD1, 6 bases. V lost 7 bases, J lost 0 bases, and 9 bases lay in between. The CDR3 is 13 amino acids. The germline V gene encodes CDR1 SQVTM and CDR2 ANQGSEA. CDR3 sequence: CSGQVPTNEKLFF. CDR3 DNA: TGCAGCGGACAGGTCCCAACTAATGAAAAACTGTTTTTT. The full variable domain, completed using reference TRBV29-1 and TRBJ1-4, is SAVISQKPSRDICQRGTSLTIQCQVDSQVTMMFWYRQQPGQSLTLIATANQGSEATYESGFVIDKFPISRPNLTFSTLTVSNMSPEDSSIYLCSGQVPTNEKLFFGSGTQLSVL.

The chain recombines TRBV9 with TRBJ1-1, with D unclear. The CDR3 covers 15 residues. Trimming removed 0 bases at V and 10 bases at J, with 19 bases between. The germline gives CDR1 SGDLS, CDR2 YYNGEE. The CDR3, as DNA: TGTGCCAGCAGCGTAGGAGGCAGGACCTTTGACGGAGCTTTCTTT. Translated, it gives CASSVGGRTFDGAFF.

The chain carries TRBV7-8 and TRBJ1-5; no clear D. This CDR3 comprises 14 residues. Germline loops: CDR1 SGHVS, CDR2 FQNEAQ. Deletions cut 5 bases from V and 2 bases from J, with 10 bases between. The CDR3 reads CASSPYPGNQPQHF. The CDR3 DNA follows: TGTGCCAGCAGCCCCTACCCGGGCAATCAGCCCCAGCATTTT.

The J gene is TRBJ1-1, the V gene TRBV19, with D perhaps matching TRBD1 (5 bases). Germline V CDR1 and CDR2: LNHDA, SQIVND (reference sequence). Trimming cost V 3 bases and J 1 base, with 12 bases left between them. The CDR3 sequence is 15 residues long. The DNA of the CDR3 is TGTGCCAGTAGTATTGGAGGGGCTTGGAACACTGAAGCTTTCTTT. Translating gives CASSIGGAWNTEAFF.

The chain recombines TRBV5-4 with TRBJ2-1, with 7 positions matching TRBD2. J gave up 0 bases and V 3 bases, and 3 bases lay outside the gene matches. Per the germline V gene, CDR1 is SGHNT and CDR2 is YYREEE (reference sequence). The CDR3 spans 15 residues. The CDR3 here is CASSSGLVSYNEQFF. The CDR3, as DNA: TGTGCCAGCAGCTCCGGACTAGTCTCCTACAATGAGCAGTTCTTC. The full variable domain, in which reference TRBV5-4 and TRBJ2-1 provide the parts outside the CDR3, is ETGVTQSPTHLIKTRGQQVTLRCSSQSGHNTVSWYQQALGQGPQFIFQYYREEENGRGNFPPRFSGLQFPNYSSELNVNALELDDSALYLCASSSGLVSYNEQFFGPGTRLTVL.

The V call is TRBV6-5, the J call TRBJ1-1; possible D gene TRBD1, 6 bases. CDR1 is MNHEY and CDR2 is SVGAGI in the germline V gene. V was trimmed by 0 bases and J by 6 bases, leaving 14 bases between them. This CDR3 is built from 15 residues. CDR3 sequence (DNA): TGTGCCAGCAGTTACTCGCGCGGGGGGCTCGCTGAAGCTTTCTTT. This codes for CASSYSRGGLAEAFF.

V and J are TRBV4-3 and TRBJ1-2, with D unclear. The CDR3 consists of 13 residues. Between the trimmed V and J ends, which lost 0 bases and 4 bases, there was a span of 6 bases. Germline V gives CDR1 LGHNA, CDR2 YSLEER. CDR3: CASSQDSIYGYTF. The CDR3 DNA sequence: TGCGCCAGCAGCCAAGATTCCATCTATGGCTACACCTTC.

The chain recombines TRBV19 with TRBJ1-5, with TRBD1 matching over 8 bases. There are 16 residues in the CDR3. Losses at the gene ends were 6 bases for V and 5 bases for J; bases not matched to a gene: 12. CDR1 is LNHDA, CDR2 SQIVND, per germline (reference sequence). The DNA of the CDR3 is TGTGCCAGTAGGCGACTGGACAGGGTGAGATATCAGCCCCAGCATTTT. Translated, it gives CASRRLDRVRYQPQHF.